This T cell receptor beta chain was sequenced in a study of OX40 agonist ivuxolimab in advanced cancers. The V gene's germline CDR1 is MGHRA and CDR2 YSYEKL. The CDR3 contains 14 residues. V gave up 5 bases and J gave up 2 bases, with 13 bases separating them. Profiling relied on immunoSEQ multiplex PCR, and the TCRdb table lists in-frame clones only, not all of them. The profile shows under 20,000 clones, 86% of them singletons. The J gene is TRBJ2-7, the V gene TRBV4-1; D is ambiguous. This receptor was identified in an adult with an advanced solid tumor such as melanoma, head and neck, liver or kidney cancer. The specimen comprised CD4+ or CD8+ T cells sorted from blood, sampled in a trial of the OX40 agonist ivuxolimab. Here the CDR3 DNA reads TGCGCCAGCAGCGACCGACCGGAACCCTACGAGCAGTACTTC. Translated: CASSDRPEPYEQYF.